Only a few counts were recorded for the clone carrying this T cell receptor beta chain. Germline trimming cut 3 bases from V and 4 bases from J; bases unmatched to any gene: 4. The length of the CDR3 is 14 residues. CDR1 is LNHDA and CDR2 is SQIVND in the germline V gene (reference sequence). The data stem from a study of blood T cell repertoires in COVID-19. Grouping used clinical history reported by participants in a survey and questionnaire. The authors' processing: Using reference gene primer amplification, nucleated cell counts were estimated. The data were produced by immunoSEQ multiplex PCR, yet TCRdb's version contains in-frame clones alone and is incomplete. V, J and clone size are those of that table, while D and trimming were read from the DNA. The data contain around 400,000 clones, 88% of them singletons.

This chain uses TRBV19 with TRBJ2-7, with 9 bases aligning to TRBD1. The origin of this receptor is a woman under 30 who had been exposed to COVID-19. The material sequenced was PBMCs or T cells enriched from blood (not recorded which). The CDR3 DNA is TGTGCCAGTAGTATTCCGGGACAGGGTTACGAGCAGTACTTC. Residues: CASSIPGQGYEQYF.